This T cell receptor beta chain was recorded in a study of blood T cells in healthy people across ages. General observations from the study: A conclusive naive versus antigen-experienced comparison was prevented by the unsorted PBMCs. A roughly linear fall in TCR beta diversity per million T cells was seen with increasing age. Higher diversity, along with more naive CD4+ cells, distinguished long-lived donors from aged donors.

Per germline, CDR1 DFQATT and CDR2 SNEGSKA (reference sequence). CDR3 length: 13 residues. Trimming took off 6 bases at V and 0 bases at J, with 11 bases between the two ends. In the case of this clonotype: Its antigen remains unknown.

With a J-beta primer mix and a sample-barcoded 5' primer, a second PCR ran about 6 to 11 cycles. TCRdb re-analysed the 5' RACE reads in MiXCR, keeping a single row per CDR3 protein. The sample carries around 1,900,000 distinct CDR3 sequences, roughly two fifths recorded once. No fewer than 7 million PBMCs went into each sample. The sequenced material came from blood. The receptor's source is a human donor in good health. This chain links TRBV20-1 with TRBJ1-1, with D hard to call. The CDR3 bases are TGCAGTGCCCCACTCCGGCTGAACACTGAAGCTTTCTTT. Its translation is CSAPLRLNTEAFF.